This TCR beta chain was captured in a study of Ad26.COV2.S vaccination and SARS-CoV-2 variants. Treatment described: about 20 received Ad26.COV2.S at low or high dose, single or two shots; roughly five received placebo; per-sample allocation not given. Repertoires come from day 63 after the first vaccine or placebo injection. Using immunoSEQ multiplex PCR, the repertoire was profiled, and TCRdb retains in-frame clones only, with some absent. The sample consists of about 400,000 clones, more than 75% of them appearing once. From germline, CDR1 is LGHNA and CDR2 YSLEER. Trimming took 2 bases from V and 0 from J; bases not matched to a gene: 9. The CDR3 runs to 17 residues.

The sample consisted of peripheral blood, taken in a trial of Ad26.COV2.S vaccine versus placebo. This receptor was identified in a person aged 18-65 years who received the Ad26.COV2.S COVID-19 vaccine or a placebo. The chain couples TRBV4-3 to TRBJ2-7, with 8 bases identical to TRBD1. CDR3 loop: CASSQKIPTGASYEQYF. The CDR3, as DNA: TGCGCCAGCAGCCAAAAGATACCGACAGGGGCCTCCTACGAGCAGTACTTC.